This TCR beta chain was recorded in a study of shared clonotypes between healthy human individuals. Overall study: A donor's plate count was three for CD4 naive and three for CD4 memory; CD8 naive had two and CD8 memory one.

This CDR3 is 15 amino acids long. Germline assignment: CDR1 MNHEY and CDR2 SMNVEV (reference sequence). J lost 7 bases, V lost 6 bases, and 13 bases had no gene match. Per the original data handling: ImmunoSEQ yielded junction-only sequences lacking quality scores, so filtering differed. The repertoire was sequenced with immunoSEQ multiplex PCR; TCRdb's copy has only in-frame clones and lacks some. The DNA gave D and trimming, while V, J and clone size come from that table. The sample records some 2,000,000 clones, more than 90% being singletons. Sample: naive CD4+ T cells sorted from blood. As to subset: CD45RA+ positively selected. The receptor was isolated from a man aged 18 to 30 in good health. The rearrangement uses TRBV27 and TRBJ2-7, with 9 bases lining up with TRBD1. The CDR3: CASRPQWDRVREQYF. For the CDR3, the DNA is TGTGCCAGCAGGCCGCAGTGGGACAGGGTCCGGGAGCAGTACTTC.